This T cell receptor beta chain appears in the sequencing data of a study of cytomegalovirus exposure and HLA in healthy donors. As for the study in general: Earlier, 95 million to 120 million unique TCR beta sequences were recovered from approximately 180 million T cells by an analysis. Regarding the study as a whole: Later genetic work tied a missense DCLRE1C variant to beta-chain V and J trimming. Being productive about 87% or about 30% of the time was typical of most TCR beta V segments in an earlier analysis.

CDR1 and CDR2 (germline): SEHNR, FQNEAQ (reference sequence). The CDR3 runs to 13 residues. Trimming took 3 bases from V and 7 from J; bases not matched to a gene: 5. Regarding this clone: The antigen is not known.

PCR employed 60 Vbeta and 13 Jbeta primers. The assay was immunoSEQ multiplex PCR, and TCRdb's table has in-frame clones only and misses some. The sample contains approximately 190,000 clones, about 90% of which appear only once. Sequenced sample: PBMCs. The clonotype comes from a man aged 25 to 40 in good health and CMV-seronegative. The gene calls are TRBV7-9 and TRBJ2-7, with TRBD2 matching 8 bases. The CDR3 loop reads CASSFPGGPEQYF. The CDR3, as DNA: TGTGCCAGCAGCTTCCCGGGGGGGCCGGAGCAGTACTTC. Full variable domain (remainder filled in from reference TRBV7-9 and TRBJ2-7): DTGVSQNPRHKITKRGQNVTFRCDPISEHNRLYWYRQTLGQGPEFLTYFQNEAQLEKSRLLSDRFSAERPKGSFSTLEIQRTEQGDSAMYLCASSFPGGPEQYFGPGTRLTVT.